This note documents a single TCR beta chain sequence. This clone was observed once. No cognate antigen has been identified for it. No base-level quality is on record; no much larger clone is a single base apart. From its cysteine to its phenylalanine, the CDR3 spans 13 amino acids. The sequence is cut down to CDR3 DNA, 39 bases in frame from base 1. Trimming leaves V shorter by 3 bases and J shorter by 4 bases, with the junction holding 4 bases beyond the gene matches. Per the germline V gene (reference sequence), SGHNT is the CDR1 and YYREEE is the CDR2. The library was prepared using the immunoSEQ multiplex PCR assay. TCRdb carries this immuneACCESS record with in-frame sequences only. Its versions omit some clonotypes, under half of them owing to an unresolved V gene in the studies checked, with the rest unexplained. Within this sample are tens of thousands of clones, with just under 95% of them counted one time only. The top ten hold roughly 0.39% of the sample.

These data come from a study of technical replicates of blood from four donors (dated by TCRdb to about 2017). The receptor was derived from a human donor in good health. The chain links TRBV5-4 with TRBJ2-7; 7 bases in the middle match TRBD2. What was sequenced was T cells isolated from PBMCs. The CDR3 has the sequence CASSSSGGYEQYF. The DNA sequence follows: TGTGCCAGCAGCTCTAGCGGAGGGTACGAGCAGTACTTC.